A selection of T cell receptor beta chains follows, all from one sample in a study of blood T cell repertoires in COVID-19. Libraries were prepared by immunoSEQ multiplex PCR; TCRdb keeps only in-frame clonotypes and omits some of them. The table shows about 40,000 clones, with roughly 90% occurring only once. The sequenced sample was peripheral blood. The source of these receptors is a man between 60 and 75 years old with active COVID-19. Both conserved end residues are part of each CDR3. Each record gives: D gene, V gene, J gene, clone size, CDR3 protein, CDR3 DNA. D genes are given only for firm matches. Size is omitted from some rows. Given values are once, few, many or a class for expanded clones.

TRBD2	TRBV7-9	TRBJ2-1	NA	CASSLEGLATNEQFF	TGTGCCAGCAGCTTAGAAGGACTAGCGACCAATGAGCAGTTCTTC
NA	TRBV3-1/TRBV3-2	TRBJ1-4	NA	CASSRREGEGWEKLFF	TGTGCCAGCAGCCGCAGAGAAGGAGAGGGTTGGGAAAAACTGTTTTTT
TRBD1	TRBV15	TRBJ2-7	NA	CATSRDRGPYEQYF	TGTGCCACCAGCAGGGACAGGGGACCCTACGAGCAGTACTTC
TRBD2	TRBV12-3/TRBV12-4	TRBJ2-5	NA	CASRGRGKETQYF	TGTGCCAGCAGGGGGAGGGGAAAAGAGACCCAGTACTTC
TRBD1	TRBV5-4	TRBJ1-1	NA	CASSNRGWDTEAFF	TGTGCCAGCAGCAACAGGGGGTGGGACACTGAAGCTTTCTTT
TRBD2	TRBV6-5	TRBJ2-5	NA	CASSYGAGVSETQYF	TGTGCCAGCAGTTACGGAGCGGGAGTATCGGAGACCCAGTACTTC
TRBD1	TRBV6-5	TRBJ1-3	once	CASSPPGQGRNTIYF	TGTGCCAGCAGTCCACCGGGACAGGGGCGAAACACCATATATTTT
NA	TRBV4-1	TRBJ1-5	few	CASSQDPGPSQPQHF	TGCGCCAGCAGCCAAGATCCAGGCCCCAGTCAGCCCCAGCATTTT
NA	TRBV7-8	TRBJ1-1	NA	CASSLAVQNTEAFF	TGTGCCAGCAGCTTAGCGGTACAGAACACTGAAGCTTTCTTT
TRBD1	TRBV5-4	TRBJ1-3	NA	CASSGPGQGARNTIYF	TGTGCCAGCAGCGGCCCGGGACAGGGGGCAAGAAACACCATATATTTT
TRBD1	TRBV19	TRBJ2-7	NA	CASSITVSSLDRGSVEQYF	TGTGCCAGTAGTATAACAGTTTCATCGCTAGACAGGGGGAGTGTCGAGCAGTACTTC
TRBD2	TRBV7-2	TRBJ2-7	NA	CASSPLAEAYEQYF	TGTGCCAGCAGCCCCCTAGCGGAGGCCTACGAGCAGTACTTC
TRBD1	TRBV5-4	TRBJ1-1	NA	CASSPIDRGVTEAFF	TGTGCCAGCAGCCCAATCGACAGGGGGGTCACTGAAGCTTTCTTT
NA	TRBV30	TRBJ1-3	NA	CAWNRVGNTIYF	TGTGCCTGGAACAGGGTTGGAAACACCATATATTTT
TRBD1	TRBV6-5	TRBJ2-3	NA	CASSYRTGGVDTQYF	TGTGCCAGCAGTTACAGGACAGGGGGCGTCGATACGCAGTATTTT
NA	TRBV4-2	TRBJ2-5	NA	CASSQARETQYF	TGTGCCAGCAGCCAAGCGCGGGAGACCCAGTACTTC
NA	TRBV11-2	TRBJ2-3	NA	CASSAPASERLFGAQYF	TGTGCCAGCAGCGCGCCTGCTAGCGAACGGTTATTTGGGGCGCAGTATTTT
TRBD1	TRBV5-8	TRBJ2-1	NA	CASSSQGWYEQFF	TGTGCCAGCAGCTCACAGGGGTGGTATGAGCAGTTCTTC
TRBD2	TRBV6-5	TRBJ2-3	NA	CASRGDLGTDTQYF	TGTGCCAGCCGGGGGGACTTGGGCACAGATACGCAGTATTTT
NA	TRBV28	TRBJ1-5	NA	CASSLNSRYSNQPQHF	TGTGCCAGCAGTTTAAACAGCAGGTATAGCAATCAGCCCCAGCATTTT
TRBD1	TRBV7-6	TRBJ1-3	NA	CASSLRRTGPGNTIYF	TGTGCCAGCAGCTTACGGAGGACAGGACCAGGAAACACCATATATTTT
NA	TRBV7-9	TRBJ2-1	NA	CASSLAQGGGNYNEQFF	TGTGCCAGCAGCTTAGCGCAAGGGGGAGGGAACTACAATGAGCAGTTCTTC
NA	TRBV19	TRBJ2-3	NA	CASSILGATDTQYF	TGTGCCAGTAGTATTCTGGGGGCCACAGATACGCAGTATTTT
TRBD1	TRBV18	TRBJ2-7	NA	CASSPGTAYEQYF	TGTGCCAGCTCACCTGGGACAGCCTACGAGCAGTACTTC